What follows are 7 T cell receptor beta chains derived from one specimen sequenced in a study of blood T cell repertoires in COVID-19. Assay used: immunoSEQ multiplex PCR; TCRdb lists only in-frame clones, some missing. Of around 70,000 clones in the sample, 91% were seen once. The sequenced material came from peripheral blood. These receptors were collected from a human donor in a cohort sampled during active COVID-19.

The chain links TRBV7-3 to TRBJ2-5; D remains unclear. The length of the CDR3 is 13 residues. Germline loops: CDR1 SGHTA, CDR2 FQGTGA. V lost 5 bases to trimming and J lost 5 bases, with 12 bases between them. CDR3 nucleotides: TGTGCCAGCAGCCCCGAGGTCACCGAGACCCAGTACTTC. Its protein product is CASSPEVTETQYF.

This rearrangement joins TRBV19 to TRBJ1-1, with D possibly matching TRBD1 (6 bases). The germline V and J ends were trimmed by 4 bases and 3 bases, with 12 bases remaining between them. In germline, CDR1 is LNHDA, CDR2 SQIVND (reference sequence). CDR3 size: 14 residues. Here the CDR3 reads CASSKTGTHTEAFF. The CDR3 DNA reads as TGTGCCAGTAGTAAAACAGGGACCCACACTGAAGCTTTCTTT.

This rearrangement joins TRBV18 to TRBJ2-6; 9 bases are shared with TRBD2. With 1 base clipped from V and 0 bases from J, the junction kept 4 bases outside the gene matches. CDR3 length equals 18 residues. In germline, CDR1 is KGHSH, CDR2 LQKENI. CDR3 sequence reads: CASSPLGAGGSGANVLTF. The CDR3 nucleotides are TGTGCCAGCTCACCACTTGGAGCGGGGGGCTCTGGGGCCAACGTCCTGACTTTC.

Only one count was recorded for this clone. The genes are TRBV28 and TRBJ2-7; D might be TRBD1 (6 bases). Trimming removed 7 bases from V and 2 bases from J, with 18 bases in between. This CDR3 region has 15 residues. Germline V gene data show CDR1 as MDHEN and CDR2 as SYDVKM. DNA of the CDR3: TGTGCCAGCAAAACTCACGGGGACACAACCTACGAGCAGTACTTC. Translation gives CASKTHGDTTYEQYF.

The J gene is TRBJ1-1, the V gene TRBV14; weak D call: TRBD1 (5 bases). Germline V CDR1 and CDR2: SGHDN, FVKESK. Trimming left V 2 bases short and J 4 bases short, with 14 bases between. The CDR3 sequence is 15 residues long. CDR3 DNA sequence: TGTGCCAGCAGCCAAATAGGTCAGGGCCGCACTGAAGCTTTCTTT. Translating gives CASSQIGQGRTEAFF.

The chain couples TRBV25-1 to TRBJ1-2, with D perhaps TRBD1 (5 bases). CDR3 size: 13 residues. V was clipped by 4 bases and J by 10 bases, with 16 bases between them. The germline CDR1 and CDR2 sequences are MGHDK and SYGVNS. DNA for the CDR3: TGTGCCAGCAGTGCCTCGGGACTTCATGCCTACACCTTC. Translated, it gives CASSASGLHAYTF.

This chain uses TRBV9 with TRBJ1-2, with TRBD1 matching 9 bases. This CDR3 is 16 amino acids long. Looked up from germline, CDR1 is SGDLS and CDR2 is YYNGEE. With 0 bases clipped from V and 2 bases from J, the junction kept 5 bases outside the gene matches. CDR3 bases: TGTGCCAGCAGCGTAGATAACGGACAGGGGAACTATGGCTACACCTTC. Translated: CASSVDNGQGNYGYTF.